Presented here are 24 T cell receptor beta chains from one specimen sequenced in a study of CD8 T cells in ankylosing spondylitis (dated by TCRdb to the late 2010s). Receptors were amplified or captured by 5' RACE. The sample was run on an Illumina HiSeq 2500. In-frame beta chains were kept once TCRdb had trimmed the public reads at Q25 with fastp and called clones with MiXCR. Merged by CDR3 protein, the rows form single entries marked with the most common genes and DNA. The sample data list 150,000 to 200,000 distinct CDR3 sequences, and around 10% of these were observed just once. Under 35% of the sample is in the top ten clones. Specimen: blood, either unsorted or a sorted T cell fraction (not recorded which). The source is a male donor with ankylosing spondylitis or in good health (not recorded which).

In this sample, this clonotype turned up many times. This rearrangement joins TRBV5-6 to TRBJ1-2; 8 bases are a match to TRBD1. The CDR3 extends over 14 amino acids. CDR1 is SGHDT and CDR2 is YYEEEE in the germline V gene. V shed 5 bases and J 4 bases; nucleotides not matched to a gene: 7. CDR3 sequence: CASSLTGEIYGYTF. CDR3 DNA: TGTGCCAGCAGTTTGACAGGGGAAATCTATGGCTACACCTTC.

This clonotype was picked up many times. The V gene is TRBV6-1, the J gene TRBJ2-7; the match to TRBD1 covers 8 bases. The trim removed 2 bases at V and 0 bases at J, leaving 6 bases unmatched. Germline V gene lookup returns CDR1 MNHNS and CDR2 SASEGT. The CDR3 totals 16 residues. The CDR3 loop reads CASSETQGVSSYEQYF. The CDR3 nucleotides read TGTGCCAGCAGTGAAACACAGGGGGTTTCCTCCTACGAGCAGTACTTC.

This clonotype showed up many times. The V and J genes are TRBV5-1 and TRBJ2-7; tentatively, D is TRBD1 or TRBD2 (5 bases each). V lost 1 base and J 6 bases, leaving 11 bases between the germline ends. Germline V lookup: CDR1 SGHRS, CDR2 YFSETQ. This CDR3 is 13 amino acids long. CDR3 sequence reads: CASSLMGESEQYF. The DNA for the CDR3 is TGCGCCAGCAGCTTGATGGGGGAGAGCGAGCAGTACTTC.

The sample holds many counts of this clonotype. This chain joins TRBV6-2 or TRBV6-3 and TRBJ2-3; 9 bases are shared with TRBD2. The junction had 6 bases not matched to a gene; V was cut back by 2 bases and J by 6 bases. Germline V CDR1 and CDR2: MNHEY, SVGEGT. This CDR3 comprises 15 residues. DNA for the CDR3: TGTGCCAGCAGTTACCTGGCGGGGGGGCTCGATACGCAGTATTTT. It codes for CASSYLAGGLDTQYF.

The chain couples TRBV5-1 to TRBJ2-5; no reliable D call. Germline V CDR1 and CDR2: SGHRS, YFSETQ. The V end was cut by 6 bases, the J end by 5 bases, with 14 bases between. This CDR3 has 13 residues. CDR3 nucleotide sequence: TGCGCCAGCACCGGAAGGGCCGGGGAGACCCAGTACTTC. It codes for CASTGRAGETQYF.

This clonotype showed up many times. This chain connects TRBV6-1 to TRBJ1-1, with 7 bases matching TRBD1. This CDR3 comprises 13 residues. V shed 6 bases, J shed 4 bases, and the junction held 5 bases outside the gene matches. CDR1 and CDR2 from the germline V gene are MNHNS and SASEGT. This CDR3 reads CASSRQGSTEAFF. The CDR3, as DNA: TGTGCCAGCAGCCGACAGGGTAGCACTGAAGCTTTCTTT.

The V call is TRBV4-1, the J call TRBJ2-1; 10 bases agree with TRBD2. After removal of 2 bases from V and 4 bases from J, the junction contained 23 bases not matched to a gene. Germline assignment: CDR1 MGHRA and CDR2 YSYEKL. The CDR3 runs to 22 residues. CDR3: CASSQLFTGTSDHGGGYNEQFF. In nucleotides, the CDR3 is TGCGCCAGCAGCCAACTGTTCACCGGGACTAGCGATCACGGGGGGGGATACAATGAGCAGTTCTTC.

This chain links TRBV11-2 with TRBJ1-2; D call uncertain. The CDR3 loop spans 14 amino acids. Looked up from germline, CDR1 is SGHAT and CDR2 is FQNNGV. Trimming took 0 bases from V and 1 from J, leaving 6 bases between them. The CDR3 DNA reads TGTGCCAGCAGCTTAGACAGCATTAACTATGGCTACACCTTC. Its translation: CASSLDSINYGYTF.

This clonotype was counted only a few times. This rearrangement joins TRBV27 to TRBJ2-1; D tentatively reads TRBD1 or TRBD2 (6 bases each). The V gene lost 5 bases and the J gene lost 4 bases, with 18 bases spanning the gap. The germline V gene encodes CDR1 MNHEY and CDR2 SMNVEV (reference sequence). The CDR3 length is 16 residues. CDR3 region: CASSGLEGGFYNEQFF. The CDR3 DNA sequence: TGTGCCAGCAGTGGCCTGGAGGGGGGTTTTTACAATGAGCAGTTCTTC.

The V call is TRBV11-3, the J call TRBJ2-7; 8 nucleotides agree with TRBD1. Germline-derived CDR1 and CDR2 are SGHNT and YENEEA. With 5 bases clipped from V and 6 bases from J, the junction kept 9 bases outside the gene matches. The CDR3 loop spans 14 amino acids. The CDR3 coding sequence is TGTGCCAGCAGCAAGCAGGGGGCCCAGGGCGAGCAGTACTTC. It translates to CASSKQGAQGEQYF.

The chain employs TRBV7-9 and TRBJ1-1, with D unresolved. Trimming shortened V by 2 bases and J by 1 base, and 5 bases separated the two germline ends. The CDR3 contains 13 residues. From germline, CDR1 is SEHNR and CDR2 FQNEAQ (reference sequence). Written as DNA, the CDR3 is TGTGCCAGCAGCTTAATGTCGAACACTGAAGCTTTCTTT. Translation: CASSLMSNTEAFF.

V gene TRBV20-1 combines with J gene TRBJ1-1; 9 bases map to TRBD1. The trim removed 4 bases at V and 6 bases at J, leaving 12 bases unmatched. This CDR3 comprises 15 residues. CDR1 and CDR2 from the germline V gene are DFQATT and SNEGSKA (reference sequence). The CDR3 DNA reads as TGCAGTGCTACCCCTAGAGGGACAGGGTTGGCTGAAGCTTTCTTT. This sequence encodes CSATPRGTGLAEAFF.

This clonotype was counted many times. The genes are TRBV9 and TRBJ2-1; tentatively, D is TRBD2 (6 bases). Trimming stripped 0 bases from V and 5 bases from J, with 12 bases between. The V gene's germline CDR1 is SGDLS and CDR2 YYNGEE. This CDR3 region has 15 residues. In DNA form, the CDR3 reads TGTGCCAGCAGCGTAGAAATTAGCGGTAACAATGAGCAGTTCTTC. It encodes CASSVEISGNNEQFF. The whole variable domain, remainder taken from reference TRBV9 and TRBJ2-1, is DSGVTQTPKHLITATGQRVTLRCSPRSGDLSVYWYQQSLDQGLQFLIQYYNGEERAKGNILERFSAQQFPDLHSELNLSSLELGDSALYFCASSVEISGNNEQFFGPGTRLTVL.

This clonotype occurred many times. The gene calls are TRBV2 and TRBJ2-5, with TRBD2 matching 8 bases. V lost 0 bases, J lost 5 bases, and 5 bases stayed unmatched. Looked up from germline, CDR1 is SNHLY and CDR2 is FYNNEI. The CDR3 is made up of 15 amino acids. CDR3 DNA: TGTGCCAGCAGTGAAGCAACTAGCGGCTTGGAGACCCAGTACTTC. Amino acid sequence: CASSEATSGLETQYF.

With regard to this clonotype: A read error is possible here, since a much larger clone lies one base away. The chain has TRBV20-1 and TRBJ2-1, with 15 bases identical to TRBD2. CDR1 and CDR2 (germline): DFQATT, SNEGSKA (reference sequence). The CDR3 is made up of 16 amino acids. CDR3 amino acids: CCARSGTSGGYNEQFF. The CDR3 bases are TGCTGTGCTAGGTCCGGGACTAGCGGGGGGTACAATGAGCAGTTCTTC.

The sample holds many counts of this clonotype. The chain is built from TRBV5-1 and TRBJ2-6, with 11 bases that match TRBD1. This CDR3 contains 19 residues. Germline V CDR1 and CDR2: SGHRS, YFSETQ. With 0 bases clipped from V and 1 base from J, the junction kept 6 bases outside the gene matches. CDR3 DNA sequence: TGCGCCAGCAGCTTGGATTCCGGGACAGGGGGATCTGGGGCCAACGTCCTGACTTTC. This encodes CASSLDSGTGGSGANVLTF.

As regards this clonotype: The conserved closing phenylalanine or tryptophan is absent in this CDR3, likely reflecting a read error. V gene TRBV6-2 or TRBV6-3 combines with J gene TRBJ1-1, with D possibly TRBD1 on 5 matching bases. Looked up from germline, CDR1 is MNHEY and CDR2 is SVGEGT. The length of the CDR3 is 13 residues. V shed 10 bases and J shed 1 base, with 13 bases lying between them. CDR3 protein: CATTDTGNTEAFL. The CDR3 bases are TGTGCCACGACGGATACAGGGAACACTGAAGCTTTCCTT.

This clonotype has at least ten counts. This rearrangement joins TRBV6-5 to TRBJ1-5; D is perhaps TRBD1 (6 bases). V dropped 2 bases and J dropped 5 bases, with 10 bases sitting between them. This CDR3 is 14 amino acids long. In germline, CDR1 is MNHEY, CDR2 SVGAGI. In nucleotides, the CDR3 is TGTGCCAGCAGTTACAGAGGGGGTGATCAGCCCCAGCATTTT. Its translation: CASSYRGGDQPQHF.

This clonotype appeared a few times. J is TRBJ1-2 and V is TRBV7-4, with 10 nucleotides matching TRBD1. CDR3 length: 16 amino acids. Looked up from germline, CDR1 is SGHVT and CDR2 is SQSDAQ. V lost 5 bases, J lost 7 bases, and 13 bases stayed unmatched. CDR3 loop: CASSLYQPTGGIGYTF. CDR3 in DNA: TGTGCCAGCAGCCTCTATCAGCCGACAGGGGGCATTGGCTACACCTTC.

In this sample, this clonotype turned up many times. The rearrangement joins TRBV7-2 to TRBJ2-1, with D perhaps being TRBD1 or TRBD2 (5 bases each). The germline V gene has CDR1 SGHTA and CDR2 FQGNSA. V was cut by 5 bases and J by 4 bases, with 15 bases left in between. The CDR3 runs 15 residues. The CDR3 reads CASSVSGTIYNEQFF. The CDR3 nucleotides are TGTGCCAGCAGCGTGTCCGGGACCATTTACAATGAGCAGTTCTTC.

The chain carries TRBV20-1 and TRBJ2-3, with 11 bases identical to TRBD2. Germline CDR1 reads DFQATT; CDR2 reads SNEGSKA (reference sequence). The CDR3 covers 15 residues. Unmatched junction bases numbered 8, after V lost 5 bases and J lost 4 bases. The CDR3 nucleotides read TGCAGTGCTTCACCTATAGCGGGGGGGGCAGATACGCAGTATTTT. It codes for CSASPIAGGADTQYF.

This clonotype was detected many times. The V gene is TRBV20-1, the J gene TRBJ1-1, with a weak D call TRBD1 (5 bases). V was cut by 2 bases and J by 5 bases, with 15 bases left in between. Germline CDR1 is DFQATT and CDR2 is SNEGSKA (reference sequence). The CDR3 contains 14 residues. The CDR3 loop reads CSARTGPRGTEAFF. CDR3 nucleotides: TGCAGTGCTAGAACTGGGCCAAGGGGAACTGAAGCTTTCTTT.

This clonotype was seen many times. This rearrangement joins TRBV5-1 to TRBJ1-5; no clear D gene. V lost 3 bases, J lost 1 base, and 11 bases lay in between. Germline V gives CDR1 SGHRS, CDR2 YFSETQ. CDR3 length: 15 residues. The CDR3 spells CASSSSGGSNQPQHF. The CDR3 DNA reads as TGCGCCAGCAGCTCCTCTGGAGGGAGCAATCAGCCCCAGCATTTT.

The chain uses TRBV5-1 and TRBJ1-6; D gene unclear. This CDR3 is 16 amino acids long. V lost 0 bases and J 3 bases, leaving 10 bases between the germline ends. Germline values: CDR1 SGHRS, CDR2 YFSETQ. The CDR3 loop reads CASSLEATVYNSPLHF. The CDR3 DNA is TGCGCCAGCAGCTTGGAGGCGACCGTCTATAATTCACCCCTCCACTTT.